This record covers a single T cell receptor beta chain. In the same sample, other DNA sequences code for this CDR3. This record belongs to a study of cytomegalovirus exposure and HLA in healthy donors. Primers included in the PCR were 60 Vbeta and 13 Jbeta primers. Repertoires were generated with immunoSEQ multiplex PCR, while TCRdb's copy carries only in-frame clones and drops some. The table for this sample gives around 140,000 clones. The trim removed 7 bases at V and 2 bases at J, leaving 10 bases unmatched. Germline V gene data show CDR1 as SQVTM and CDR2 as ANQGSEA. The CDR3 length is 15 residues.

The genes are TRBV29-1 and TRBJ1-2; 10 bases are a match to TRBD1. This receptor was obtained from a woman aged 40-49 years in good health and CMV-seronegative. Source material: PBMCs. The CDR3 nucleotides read TGCAGCGCTCTCCCCGCGGGACAGGGGAACTATGGCTACACCTTC. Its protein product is CSALPAGQGNYGYTF.